These 3 T cell receptor beta chains originate from one sample sequenced in a study of shared clonotypes between healthy human individuals. Sequenced by immunoSEQ multiplex PCR; TCRdb stores in-frame clones only, minus some. The sample records about 2.3 million clones, 80% to 95% being singletons. Sequencing used naive CD4+ T cells from PBMCs. Subset noted: CD45RA+ positively selected. These receptor sequences come from a young man in good health. Some clones in this sample may be carry-over from other donors' samples.

The chain couples TRBV20-1 to TRBJ1-4; TRBD1 might be the D (6 bases). This CDR3 contains 11 residues. The germline V and J ends were trimmed by 6 bases and 8 bases, with 10 bases remaining between them. Germline CDR1 DFQATT, CDR2 SNEGSKA (reference sequence). CDR3 nucleotides: TGCAGTGCGGGGGGGCGGGAAAAACTGTTTTTT. Protein: CSAGGREKLFF.

In its sample, this clone was seen once. The chain recombines TRBV28 with TRBJ2-2, with D possibly matching TRBD1 (6 bases). The CDR3 runs to 15 residues. From germline, CDR1 is MDHEN and CDR2 SYDVKM. Deletions cut 3 bases from V and 4 bases from J, with 12 bases between. The CDR3 bases are TGTGCCAGCAGTTTGGGGGCGGAAGGCACCGGGGAGCTGTTTTTT. Translated: CASSLGAEGTGELFF. The entire variable domain, with the rest obtained from reference TRBV28 and TRBJ2-2, is as follows: DVKVTQSSRYLVKRTGEKVFLECVQDMDHENMFWYRQDPGLGLRLIYFSYDVKMKEKGDIPEGYSVSREKKERFSLILESASTNQTSMYLCASSLGAEGTGELFFGEGSRLTVL.

The chain is built from TRBV29-1 and TRBJ1-5; D is uncertain. This CDR3 has 12 residues. Germline CDR1 and CDR2: SQVTM and ANQGSEA. V was cut by 4 bases and J by 7 bases, with 11 bases left in between. CDR3 in DNA: TGCAGCGTTGCCCTGGTGGGGCAGCCCCAGCATTTT. It specifies CSVALVGQPQHF. Full variable domain (missing parts from reference TRBV29-1 and TRBJ1-5): SAVISQKPSRDICQRGTSLTIQCQVDSQVTMMFWYRQQPGQSLTLIATANQGSEATYESGFVIDKFPISRPNLTFSTLTVSNMSPEDSSIYLCSVALVGQPQHFGDGTRLSIL.